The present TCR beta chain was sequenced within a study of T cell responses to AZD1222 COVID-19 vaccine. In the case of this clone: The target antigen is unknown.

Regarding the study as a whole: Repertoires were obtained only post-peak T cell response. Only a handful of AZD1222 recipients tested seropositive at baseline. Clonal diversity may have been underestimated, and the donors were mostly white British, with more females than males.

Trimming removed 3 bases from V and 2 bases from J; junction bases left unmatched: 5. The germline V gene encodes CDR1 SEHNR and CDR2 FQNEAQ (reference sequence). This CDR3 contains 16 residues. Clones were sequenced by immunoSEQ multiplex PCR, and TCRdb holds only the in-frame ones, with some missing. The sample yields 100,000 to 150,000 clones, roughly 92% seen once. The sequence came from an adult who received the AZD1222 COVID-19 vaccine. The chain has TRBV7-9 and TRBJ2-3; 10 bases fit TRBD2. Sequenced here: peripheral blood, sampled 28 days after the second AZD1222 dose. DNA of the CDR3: TGTGCCAGCAGCTTCGGAGCGGGAGGGCCCACAGATACGCAGTATTTT. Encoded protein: CASSFGAGGPTDTQYF.